What follows are 6 T cell receptor beta chains derived from one specimen sequenced in a study of blood T cell repertoires in COVID-19. Libraries were prepared by immunoSEQ multiplex PCR; TCRdb keeps only in-frame clonotypes and omits some of them. This table has about 380,000 clones, 70% to 90% appearing once. What was sequenced was PBMCs or T cells enriched from blood (not recorded which). The origin of the receptors is a man aged 30-40 years who had recovered from COVID-19.

This chain connects TRBV10-3 to TRBJ1-6; D gene unclear. CDR1 is ENHRY, CDR2 SYGVKD, per germline. CDR3 size: 14 residues. V gave up 5 bases and J gave up 8 bases, with 13 bases separating them. CDR3 region: CAISQTEGDSPLHF. Here the CDR3 DNA reads TGTGCCATCAGTCAAACAGAGGGTGATTCACCCCTCCACTTT.

This chain connects TRBV5-1 to TRBJ1-4; 7 bases map to TRBD1. The CDR3 runs 14 residues. V shed 4 bases, J shed 6 bases, and the junction held 6 bases outside the gene matches. The V gene's germline CDR1 is SGHRS and CDR2 YFSETQ. This CDR3 is CASSPSGTDEKLFF. CDR3 nucleotide sequence: TGCGCCAGCAGCCCCTCCGGGACAGATGAAAAACTGTTTTTT.

The chain carries TRBV30 and TRBJ2-2; perhaps TRBD2 as D (5 bases). This CDR3 has 12 amino acids. The germline gives CDR1 GTSNPN, CDR2 SVGIG (reference sequence). The V end was cut by 4 bases, the J end by 7 bases, with 10 bases between. CDR3 amino acids: CAWNEAGGELFF. In nucleotides, the CDR3 is TGTGCCTGGAATGAGGCGGGCGGGGAGCTGTTTTTT. The variable domain in full, completed from reference TRBV30 and TRBJ2-2, reads SQTIHQWPATLVQPVGSPLSLECTVEGTSNPNLYWYRQAAGRGLQLLFYSVGIGQISSEVPQNLSASRPQDRQFILSSKKLLLSDSGFYLCAWNEAGGELFFGEGSRLTVL.

The chain carries TRBV4-1 and TRBJ2-1; D gene ambiguous. Per the germline V gene, CDR1 is MGHRA and CDR2 is YSYEKL. V was clipped by 0 bases and J by 12 bases, with 9 bases between them. There are 12 residues in the CDR3. The CDR3: CASSQDGARQFF. CDR3 nucleotides: TGCGCCAGCAGCCAAGATGGAGCTAGGCAGTTCTTC.

The rearrangement joins TRBV23-1 to TRBJ2-1; TRBD1 aligns across 7 bases. TRBV23-1 is known as an ORF, though its function is uncertain. Trimming removed 4 bases from V and 4 bases from J; junction bases left unmatched: 4. The CDR3 totals 14 residues. CDR3 sequence reads: CASSPGGPYNEQFF. CDR3 nucleotide sequence: TGCGCCAGCAGTCCAGGGGGACCTTACAATGAGCAGTTCTTC.

The chain employs TRBV9 and TRBJ2-2; D possibly corresponds to TRBD2 (5 bases). Germline loops: CDR1 SGDLS, CDR2 YYNGEE. The CDR3 loop spans 13 amino acids. Trimming removed 0 bases from V and 7 bases from J, with 7 bases in between. The CDR3 sequence: CASSVVSGGELFF. In DNA form, the CDR3 reads TGTGCCAGCAGCGTAGTAAGCGGCGGGGAGCTGTTTTTT.